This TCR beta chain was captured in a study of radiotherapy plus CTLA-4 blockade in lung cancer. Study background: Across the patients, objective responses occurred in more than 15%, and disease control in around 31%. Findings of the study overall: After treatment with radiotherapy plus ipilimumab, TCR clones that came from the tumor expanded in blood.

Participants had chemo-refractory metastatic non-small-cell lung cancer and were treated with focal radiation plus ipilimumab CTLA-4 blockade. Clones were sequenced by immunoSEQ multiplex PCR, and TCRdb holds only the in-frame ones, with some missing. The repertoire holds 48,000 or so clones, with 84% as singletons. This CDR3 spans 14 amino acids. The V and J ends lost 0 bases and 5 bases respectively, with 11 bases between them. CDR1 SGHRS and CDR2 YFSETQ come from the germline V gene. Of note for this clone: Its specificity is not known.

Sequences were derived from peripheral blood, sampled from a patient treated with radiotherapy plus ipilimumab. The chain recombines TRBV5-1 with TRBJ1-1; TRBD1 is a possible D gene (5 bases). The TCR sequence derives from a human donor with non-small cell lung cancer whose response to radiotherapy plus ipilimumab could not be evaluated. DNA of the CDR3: TGCGCCAGCAGCTTGGAGGCAGGGAGGACTGAAGCTTTCTTT. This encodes CASSLEAGRTEAFF. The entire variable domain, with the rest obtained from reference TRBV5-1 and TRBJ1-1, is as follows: KAGVTQTPRYLIKTRGQQVTLSCSPISGHRSVSWYQQTPGQGLQFLFEYFSETQRNKGNFPGRFSGRQFSNSRSEMNVSTLELGDSALYLCASSLEAGRTEAFFGQGTRLTVV.